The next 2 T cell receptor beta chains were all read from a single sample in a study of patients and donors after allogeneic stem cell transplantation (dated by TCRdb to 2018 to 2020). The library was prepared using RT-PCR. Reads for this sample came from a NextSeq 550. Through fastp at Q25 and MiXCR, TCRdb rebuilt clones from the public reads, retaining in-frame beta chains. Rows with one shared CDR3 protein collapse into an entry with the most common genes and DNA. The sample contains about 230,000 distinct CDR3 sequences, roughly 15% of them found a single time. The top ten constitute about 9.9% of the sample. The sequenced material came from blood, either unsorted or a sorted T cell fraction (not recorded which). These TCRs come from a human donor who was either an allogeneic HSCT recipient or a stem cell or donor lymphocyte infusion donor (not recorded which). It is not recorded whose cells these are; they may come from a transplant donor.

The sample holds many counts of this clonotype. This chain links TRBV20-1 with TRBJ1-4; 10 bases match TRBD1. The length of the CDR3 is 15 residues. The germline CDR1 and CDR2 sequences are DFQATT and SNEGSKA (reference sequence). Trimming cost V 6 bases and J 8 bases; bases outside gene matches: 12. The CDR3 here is CSAEHRQGAQEKLFF. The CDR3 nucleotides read TGCAGTGCGGAGCATCGACAGGGGGCGCAGGAAAAACTGTTTTTT.

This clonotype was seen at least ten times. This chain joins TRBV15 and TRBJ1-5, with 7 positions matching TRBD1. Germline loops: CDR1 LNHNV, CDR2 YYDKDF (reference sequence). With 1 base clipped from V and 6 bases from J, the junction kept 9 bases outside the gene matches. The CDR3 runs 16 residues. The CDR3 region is CATSRGDTGEGQPQHF. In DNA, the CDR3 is TGTGCCACCAGCAGAGGGGACACAGGGGAGGGTCAGCCCCAGCATTTT.